The clone carrying this TCR beta chain appeared a single time. What it binds is unknown. These data belong to a study of molecular identifiers for immune sequencing clone quantification. V gave up 3 bases and J gave up 3 bases, with 21 bases separating them. Germline V CDR1 and CDR2: MGHRA, YSYEKL. The CDR3 extends over 18 amino acids. Study-wide results and limits: Clones above 20 RNA copies contained over 99% of effector molecules but under 1% of naive ones. Sizes of clones that are highly expanded could be underestimated (if identical TCR molecules share a barcode).

Listed TCR primers and previously described methods were used for bulk TCR libraries. A single record per CDR3 protein comes from TCRdb applying MiXCR to the PCR reads. The sample holds 400,000 to 600,000 distinct CDR3 sequences, about 25% seen once. Naive CD8 T cell sorting was performed on the CD8+CD4-CCR7+CD45RA+ phenotype. The TCR sequence derives from a human donor in good health. Some libraries in this study had Jurkat cell RNA spiked in. Sequences were obtained from naive CD8+ T cells from blood, with Jurkat cell RNA spiked in. Noted subset: FACS-sorted CD8+CD4-CCR7+CD45RA+ naive T cells. V is TRBV4-1 and J is TRBJ2-1; no definite D call. CDR3 bases: TGCGCCAGCAGCCAGGGATTCCCCCGCAATACGTTCTACAATGAGCAGTTCTTC. This codes for CASSQGFPRNTFYNEQFF.